This T cell receptor beta chain was documented in a study of T cells after yellow fever vaccination. A universal primer site and UMIs were added as TCR cDNA was made by 5'RACE template switching. One entry per CDR3 protein results from TCRdb running MiXCR on the 5' RACE reads. The sample gives about 350,000 distinct CDR3 sequences, under 14% of which show up once; about 17% is in the top ten. Study-level results: Overall, a small share of clonotypes was seen in both CD4 and CD8 compartments.

This CDR3 contains 13 residues. V shed 9 bases and J 4 bases; nucleotides not matched to a gene: 3. The V gene's germline CDR1 is MDHEN and CDR2 SYDVKM. This clonotype turned up a few times. The antigen is unknown. Material: PBMCs, obtained on the day of the first yellow fever vaccination. This TCR came from a man between 18 and 29 years old who received the YFV17D yellow fever vaccine. This chain uses TRBV28 with TRBJ2-2; 9 bases map to TRBD1. CDR3 sequence (DNA): TGTGCCAGTTTGGACAGGGGCACCGGGGAGCTGTTTTTT. This codes for CASLDRGTGELFF. The full variable domain, completed using reference TRBV28 and TRBJ2-2, is DVKVTQSSRYLVKRTGEKVFLECVQDMDHENMFWYRQDPGLGLRLIYFSYDVKMKEKGDIPEGYSVSREKKERFSLILESASTNQTSMYLCASLDRGTGELFFGEGSRLTVL.